This T cell receptor beta chain was documented in a study of PD-1 blockade in classical Hodgkin lymphoma. This clone was counted a single time. Antigen specificity is unknown. Findings of the study overall: Newly diagnosed patients reportedly had lower baseline TCR diversity than healthy donors.

CDR3 size: 17 residues. Germline CDR1 reads KGHSH; CDR2 reads LQKENI. With 2 bases clipped from V and 6 bases from J, the junction kept 12 bases outside the gene matches. Every patient relapsed after autologous stem cell transplantation, and brentuximab vedotin exposure varied. Progressive disease, partial response or complete response was each patient's best response. Clones were read by immunoSEQ multiplex PCR, and TCRdb kept only the in-frame ones, dropping some. The table has almost 85,000 clones, about 89% seen once. The origin of this receptor is a human donor with classical Hodgkin lymphoma. Source: peripheral blood mononuclear cells (PBMCs), taken at baseline. This sequence joins TRBV18 and TRBJ2-1, with 8 bases identical to TRBD2. The chain's CDR3 is CASSPRLTAGEGNEQFF. The CDR3 DNA reads TGTGCCAGCTCACCAAGACTCACAGCGGGAGAAGGCAATGAGCAGTTCTTC.